Below, 30 T cell receptor beta chains from the same sample are listed, as sequenced in a study of human T cells and chemical hapten exposure (dated by TCRdb to about 2021). In light of the paper, this sample's time point label describes: patch test 1, 2 weeks after DPC sensitization. Explained via the paper, the treatment or condition label denotes: therapeutic diphenylcyclopropenone sensitization with weekly scalp DPC. Libraries were prepared through RACE. The instrument was a NextSeq 500. TCRdb applied fastp at Q25 and MiXCR to the public reads, then kept only in-frame beta chains. For every CDR3 protein sequence, its rows merge into one entry that carries the most common genes and DNA. This sample gives around 380,000 distinct CDR3 sequences in total; more than 4.5% of them show up just once. Clones ranked in the top ten supply 2% to 2.5% of the sample. Sequencing was performed on whole blood, taken in connection with sensitization to the hapten diphenylcyclopropenone (DPC). The receptors were sampled from a woman aged 45-60 years with alopecia areata. Some clones in this sample may be carry-over from other donors' samples.

This clonotype was found a few times. The chain recombines TRBV20-1 with TRBJ2-7; D may be TRBD1 (5 bases). Germline loops: CDR1 DFQATT, CDR2 SNEGSKA (reference sequence). There are 11 residues in the CDR3. V was shortened by 2 bases and J by 5 bases, with 7 bases between the two germline ends. The CDR3 region is CSARSGHEQYF. As DNA, the CDR3 is TGCAGTGCTAGATCAGGGCACGAGCAGTACTTC.

The chain combines TRBV7-2 with TRBJ2-5; 7 bases are shared with TRBD1. From germline, CDR1 is SGHTA and CDR2 FQGNSA. This CDR3 region has 19 residues. V shed 1 base and J 1 base; nucleotides not matched to a gene: 15. The CDR3 DNA sequence: TGTGCCAGCAGCTTAGTAGGGGTAGCAGGGGGACCTATCCAAGAGACCCAGTACTTC. Translation: CASSLVGVAGGPIQETQYF.

This clonotype has only a few counts. The chain employs TRBV30 and TRBJ1-5; no clear D gene. Germline CDR1 is GTSNPN and CDR2 is SVGIG (reference sequence). The CDR3 spans 13 residues. The V and J ends lost 0 bases and 4 bases respectively, with 7 bases between them. The CDR3: CAWSVEGNQPQHF. CDR3 bases: TGTGCCTGGAGTGTCGAGGGAAATCAGCCCCAGCATTTT.

This clonotype showed up many times. The rearrangement uses TRBV7-2 and TRBJ2-3; no clear D gene. The germline gives CDR1 SGHTA, CDR2 FQGNSA. This CDR3 spans 14 amino acids. Trimming removed 2 bases at V and 1 base at J, with 7 bases between. CDR3 sequence: CASSLTDRTDTQYF. The CDR3 DNA reads TGTGCCAGCAGCTTAACGGACCGCACAGATACGCAGTATTTT.

This clonotype was seen a few times. The rearrangement uses TRBV20-1 and TRBJ2-7, with 9 bases identical to TRBD2. Germline lookup yields CDR1 DFQATT and CDR2 SNEGSKA (reference sequence). The CDR3 has 16 amino acids. With V trimmed by 6 bases and J by 3 bases, 15 bases remained unmatched. CDR3 loop: CSARPLRAGGLYEQYF. CDR3 DNA sequence: TGCAGTGCCAGACCTCTAAGAGCGGGAGGACTCTACGAGCAGTACTTC.

This clonotype was detected ten times or more. V and J are TRBV4-1 and TRBJ2-3; no reliable D call. The CDR3 covers 14 residues. Trimming pared 2 bases from V and 9 bases from J, leaving 15 bases between. Germline CDR1 MGHRA, CDR2 YSYEKL. The CDR3: CASSQSPIGATQYF. In DNA, the CDR3 is TGCGCCAGCAGCCAAAGCCCCATCGGTGCGACGCAGTATTTT.

This clonotype was observed at least ten times. The CDR3 DNA is TGTGCCAGCAGCCAAGTGGACAGGGCCTACGAGCAGTACTTC. This sequence encodes CASSQVDRAYEQYF. V usage is TRBV3-1 and J usage is TRBJ2-7; TRBD1 aligns across 8 bases. The CDR3 totals 14 residues. J was trimmed by 2 bases and V by 1 base; bases with no gene match: 1. CDR1 and CDR2 from the germline V gene are LGHDT and YNNKEL (reference sequence).

This clonotype was recorded a few times. This rearrangement joins TRBV7-9 to TRBJ2-1; D uncertain. Looked up from germline, CDR1 is SEHNR and CDR2 is FQNEAQ (reference sequence). V was pared by 5 bases and J by 9 bases, with 11 bases between. The CDR3 is 12 amino acids. The CDR3 nucleotides are TGTGCCAGCAGCCACGACGCGTTTGAGCAGTTCTTC. Residues: CASSHDAFEQFF. The entire variable domain, with the rest obtained from reference TRBV7-9 and TRBJ2-1, is as follows: DTGVSQNPRHKITKRGQNVTFRCDPISEHNRLYWYRQTLGQGPEFLTYFQNEAQLEKSRLLSDRFSAERPKGSFSTLEIQRTEQGDSAMYLCASSHDAFEQFFGPGTRLTVL.

The CDR3 sequence is CSASVDTQYF. The CDR3 coding sequence is TGCAGTGCTTCGGTAGATACGCAGTATTTT. V and J are TRBV20-1 and TRBJ2-3; D remains unclear. The germline CDR1 and CDR2 sequences are DFQATT and SNEGSKA (reference sequence). The CDR3 is 10 residues long. V was pared by 5 bases and J by 5 bases, with 5 bases between.

This clonotype was seen many times. The V gene is TRBV12-3 or TRBV12-4, the J gene TRBJ1-6; D is undetermined. V dropped 5 bases and J dropped 10 bases, with 12 bases sitting between them. The CDR3 is 13 residues long. Here the CDR3 reads CASSGSGSSPLHF. The CDR3 nucleotides read TGTGCCAGCAGTGGCTCGGGGAGCTCACCCCTCCACTTT.

This clonotype was seen at least ten times. The chain combines TRBV28 with TRBJ2-7; D is undetermined. Germline V CDR1 and CDR2: MDHEN, SYDVKM. The CDR3 has 11 amino acids. V dropped 4 bases and J dropped 5 bases, with 6 bases sitting between them. The CDR3: CASSSIDEQYF. For the CDR3, the DNA is TGTGCCAGCAGTTCCATCGACGAGCAGTACTTC.

The chain has TRBV28 and TRBJ1-3; no definite D call. Trimming stripped 7 bases from V and 1 base from J, with 11 bases between. The germline gives CDR1 MDHEN, CDR2 SYDVKM. The CDR3 runs 14 residues. The CDR3: CASTTQGSGNTIYF. The CDR3 DNA follows: TGTGCCAGCACCACCCAAGGGTCTGGAAACACCATATATTTT.

This clonotype was counted many times. Here the CDR3 DNA reads TGTGCCAGCAGTGAGAGCAGGAGCTCCTACAATGAGCAGTTCTTC. This encodes CASSESRSSYNEQFF. The chain employs TRBV2 and TRBJ2-1; D ambiguous. V was cut by 3 bases and J by 0 bases, with 9 bases left in between. The CDR3 consists of 15 residues. Germline CDR1 is SNHLY and CDR2 is FYNNEI. The variable domain in full, completed from reference TRBV2 and TRBJ2-1, reads EPEVTQTPSHQVTQMGQEVILRCVPISNHLYFYWYRQILGQKVEFLVSFYNNEISEKSEIFDDQFSVERPDGSNFTLKIRSTKLEDSAMYFCASSESRSSYNEQFFGPGTRLTVL.

In its sample, this clonotype was seen many times. The rearrangement joins TRBV6-5 to TRBJ1-2; the match to TRBD1 covers 7 bases. The CDR3 totals 15 residues. Per the germline V gene, CDR1 is MNHEY and CDR2 is SVGAGI. V was pared by 4 bases and J by 4 bases, with 9 bases of the junction left unmatched. The CDR3 loop is CASSLTGRSTYGYTF. The DNA for the CDR3 is TGTGCCAGCAGTTTGACAGGGAGGTCGACCTATGGCTACACCTTC.

This clonotype was found many times. The genes are TRBV30 and TRBJ2-7, with 8 bases matching TRBD1. The CDR3 consists of 12 residues. V trimming: 5 bases; J trimming: 2 bases; junction bases outside the gene matches: 2. CDR1 GTSNPN and CDR2 SVGIG come from the germline V gene (reference sequence). The CDR3 nucleotides read TGTGCCTGGGGACAGGGACCCTACGAGCAGTACTTC. Encoded protein: CAWGQGPYEQYF.

This clonotype appeared a few times. The chain couples TRBV5-6 to TRBJ2-1; 10 nucleotides agree with TRBD2. Trimming cost V 7 bases and J 7 bases; bases outside gene matches: 23. The germline gives CDR1 SGHDT, CDR2 YYEEEE. The CDR3 sequence is 19 residues long. CDR3 DNA sequence: TGTGCCAGCGTTCGTACGGGACTAGCGCCGAACTTGCTGGCTAATGAGCAGTTCTTC. Translated: CASVRTGLAPNLLANEQFF. Variable domain in full (rest from reference TRBV5-6 and TRBJ2-1): DAGVTQSPTHLIKTRGQQVTLRCSPKSGHDTVSWYQQALGQGPQFIFQYYEEEERQRGNFPDRFSGHQFPNYSSELNVNALLLGDSALYLCASVRTGLAPNLLANEQFFGPGTRLTVL.

This clonotype was seen only a few times. This sequence joins TRBV12-3 or TRBV12-4 and TRBJ2-3; 9 positions agree with TRBD2. There are 16 residues in the CDR3. V shed 3 bases and J 2 bases; nucleotides not matched to a gene: 6. Here the CDR3 DNA reads TGTGCCAGCAGTTTCCGCGGGAGGGCCAACACAGATACGCAGTATTTT. Amino acid sequence: CASSFRGRANTDTQYF.

This clonotype was picked up many times. The chain employs TRBV3-1 and TRBJ2-3; 9 nucleotides line up with TRBD1. CDR3 size: 15 residues. V shed 5 bases, J shed 4 bases, and the junction held 7 bases outside the gene matches. The germline gives CDR1 LGHDT, CDR2 YNNKEL (reference sequence). The chain's CDR3 is CASSSQGAWADTQYF. In nucleotides, the CDR3 is TGTGCCAGCAGCTCACAGGGGGCATGGGCAGATACGCAGTATTTT.

This clonotype showed up many times. The V call is TRBV7-2, the J call TRBJ1-1; the D gene is possibly TRBD1 (5 bases). Germline values: CDR1 SGHTA, CDR2 FQGNSA. CDR3 size: 18 residues. The ends were cut back, 1 base at V and 1 base at J, with 19 bases in the middle. CDR3 coding DNA: TGTGCCAGCAGCTTAGGTCGCTTGACAGAGGTTACGAACACTGAAGCTTTCTTT. It codes for CASSLGRLTEVTNTEAFF.

This clonotype was recorded at least ten times. The rearrangement joins TRBV7-7 to TRBJ2-1; unclear D gene. The CDR3 sequence is 13 residues long. CDR1 is SSHAT and CDR2 is FNYEAQ in the germline V gene (reference sequence). The V and J ends lost 1 base and 7 bases respectively, with 8 bases between them. CDR3 protein: CASSLEVDNEQFF. The CDR3 DNA reads TGTGCCAGCAGCTTAGAAGTGGATAATGAGCAGTTCTTC.

The genes are TRBV29-1 and TRBJ2-1, with D tentatively TRBD1 or TRBD2 (5 bases each). This CDR3 comprises 13 residues. Germline lookup yields CDR1 SQVTM and CDR2 ANQGSEA. The germline V and J ends were trimmed by 8 bases and 8 bases, with 19 bases remaining between them. The CDR3 nucleotides read TGCAGCCAGAGGGGTAAGGATTATGATGAGCAGTTCTTC. It encodes CSQRGKDYDEQFF.

This clonotype was recorded at least ten times. The chain is built from TRBV29-1 and TRBJ2-1; TRBD2 matches at 9 bases. From germline, CDR1 is SQVTM and CDR2 ANQGSEA. V gave up 7 bases and J gave up 4 bases; unmatched junction bases: 5. The CDR3 is 13 amino acids. The CDR3 reads CSGAGGTYNEQFF. The CDR3 DNA reads as TGCAGCGGAGCGGGAGGAACTTACAATGAGCAGTTCTTC.

This clonotype was counted ten times or more. The chain uses TRBV6-2 or TRBV6-3 and TRBJ1-2; D gene ambiguous. V lost 5 bases and J lost 6, with 19 bases in between. The germline V gene encodes CDR1 MNHEY and CDR2 SVGEGT. The CDR3 extends over 15 amino acids. The DNA for the CDR3 is TGTGCCAGCAGTCAACCTACCACATCGGCACATGGCTACACCTTC. Translating gives CASSQPTTSAHGYTF.

This clonotype was seen many times. This chain joins TRBV10-3 and TRBJ2-3; 7 bases line up with TRBD2. Germline V gives CDR1 ENHRY, CDR2 SYGVKD. The CDR3 contains 14 residues. The junction had 11 bases not matched to a gene; V was cut back by 10 bases and J by 4 bases. CDR3 nucleotide sequence: TGTGCCACCGCTGGACTAGTCGGCTCAGATACGCAGTATTTT. It encodes CATAGLVGSDTQYF.

This clonotype was seen repeatedly, ten times or more. The chain links TRBV5-6 to TRBJ1-2, with 9 bases fitting TRBD1. The CDR3 spans 14 residues. Germline CDR1 is SGHDT and CDR2 is YYEEEE. V was clipped by 4 bases and J by 4 bases; unmatched bases: 5. The CDR3 bases are TGTGCCAGCAGCCAGGGACAGGGAATCTATGGCTACACCTTC. Translating it yields CASSQGQGIYGYTF.

The chain combines TRBV19 with TRBJ1-5, with D possibly being TRBD1 (6 bases). Germline CDR1 LNHDA, CDR2 SQIVND (reference sequence). V was cut by 6 bases and J by 2 bases, with 17 bases left in between. The CDR3 spans 16 residues. Written as DNA, the CDR3 is TGTGCCAGTAGCCCCTTAGTAGGGGGTGGCAATCAGCCCCAGCATTTT. Residues: CASSPLVGGGNQPQHF.

This clonotype has at least ten counts. V usage is TRBV28 and J usage is TRBJ2-7; D call uncertain. Trimming removed 6 bases at V and 0 bases at J, with 9 bases between. Per the germline V gene, CDR1 is MDHEN and CDR2 is SYDVKM. The CDR3 loop spans 13 amino acids. The CDR3 loop reads CASSKESSYEQYF. CDR3 DNA: TGTGCCAGCAGCAAAGAGAGCTCCTACGAGCAGTACTTC.

There are a few counts of this clonotype. The chain joins TRBV12-3 or TRBV12-4 to TRBJ2-1; 7 positions agree with TRBD1. The CDR3 loop spans 14 amino acids. Trimming at V came to 5 bases and at J to 2 bases, leaving 3 bases not matched to a gene. This chain's CDR3 is CASSAGTAYNEQFF. The CDR3 nucleotides read TGTGCCAGCAGTGCCGGGACAGCCTACAATGAGCAGTTCTTC.

The chain combines TRBV6-4 with TRBJ1-5; TRBD1 matches 7 bases. Trimming at V came to 0 bases and at J to 0 bases, leaving 8 bases not matched to a gene. Germline V gene sequence: CDR1 MRHNA, CDR2 SNTAGT. This CDR3 is built from 18 residues. The CDR3 protein is CASSDSRQGDYSNQPQHF. The CDR3 nucleotides read TGTGCCAGCAGTGACTCCCGACAGGGAGACTATAGCAATCAGCCCCAGCATTTT.

The sample holds a few counts of this clonotype. The chain couples TRBV6-5 to TRBJ1-5; 9 positions agree with TRBD1. Losses at the gene ends were 4 bases for V and 6 bases for J; bases not matched to a gene: 7. The CDR3 has 15 residues. In germline, CDR1 is MNHEY, CDR2 SVGAGI. The CDR3 protein is CASSLTGGRGQPQHF. The CDR3, as DNA: TGTGCCAGCAGTTTAACAGGGGGCAGGGGTCAGCCCCAGCATTTT.